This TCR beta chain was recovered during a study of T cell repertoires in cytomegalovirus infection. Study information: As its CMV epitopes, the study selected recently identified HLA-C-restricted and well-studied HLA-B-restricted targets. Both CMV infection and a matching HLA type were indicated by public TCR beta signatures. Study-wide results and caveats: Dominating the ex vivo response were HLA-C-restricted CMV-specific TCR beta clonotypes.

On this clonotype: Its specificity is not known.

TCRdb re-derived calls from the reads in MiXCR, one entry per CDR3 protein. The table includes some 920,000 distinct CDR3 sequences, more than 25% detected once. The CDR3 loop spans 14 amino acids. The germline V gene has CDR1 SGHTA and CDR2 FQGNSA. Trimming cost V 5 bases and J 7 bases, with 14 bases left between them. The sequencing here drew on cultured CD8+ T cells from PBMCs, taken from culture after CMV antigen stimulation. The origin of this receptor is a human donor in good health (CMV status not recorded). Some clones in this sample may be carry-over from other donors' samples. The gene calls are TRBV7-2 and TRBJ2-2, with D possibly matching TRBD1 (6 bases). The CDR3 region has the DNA TGTGCCAGCAGCCCGTGGCAGGGGCGCGGGGAGCTGTTTTTT. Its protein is CASSPWQGRGELFF.